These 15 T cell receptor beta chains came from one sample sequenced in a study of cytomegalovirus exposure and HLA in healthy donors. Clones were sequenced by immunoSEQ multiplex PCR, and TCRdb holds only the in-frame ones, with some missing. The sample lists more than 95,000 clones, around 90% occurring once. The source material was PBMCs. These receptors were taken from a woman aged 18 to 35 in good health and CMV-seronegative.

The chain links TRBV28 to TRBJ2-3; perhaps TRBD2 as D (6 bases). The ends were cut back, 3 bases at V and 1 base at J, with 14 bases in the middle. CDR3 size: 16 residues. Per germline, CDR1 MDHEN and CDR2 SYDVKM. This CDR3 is CASSLMVAARTDTQYF. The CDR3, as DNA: TGTGCCAGCAGTTTGATGGTAGCGGCCCGCACAGATACGCAGTATTTT. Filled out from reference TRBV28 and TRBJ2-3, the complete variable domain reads DVKVTQSSRYLVKRTGEKVFLECVQDMDHENMFWYRQDPGLGLRLIYFSYDVKMKEKGDIPEGYSVSREKKERFSLILESASTNQTSMYLCASSLMVAARTDTQYFGPGTRLTVL.

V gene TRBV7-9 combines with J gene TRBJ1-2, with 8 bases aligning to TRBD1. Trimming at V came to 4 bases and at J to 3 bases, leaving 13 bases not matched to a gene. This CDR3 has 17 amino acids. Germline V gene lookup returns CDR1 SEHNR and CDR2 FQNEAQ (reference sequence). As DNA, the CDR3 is TGTGCCAGCAGCTCCCGGACAGGGAATGCGGGCGACTATGGCTACACCTTC. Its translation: CASSSRTGNAGDYGYTF.

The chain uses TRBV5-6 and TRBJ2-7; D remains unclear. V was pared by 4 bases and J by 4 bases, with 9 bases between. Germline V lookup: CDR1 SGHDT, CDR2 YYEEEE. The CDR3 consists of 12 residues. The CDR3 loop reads CASSAYGYEQYF. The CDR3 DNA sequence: TGTGCCAGCAGCGCGTACGGGTACGAGCAGTACTTC. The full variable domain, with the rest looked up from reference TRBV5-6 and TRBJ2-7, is DAGVTQSPTHLIKTRGQQVTLRCSPKSGHDTVSWYQQALGQGPQFIFQYYEEEERQRGNFPDRFSGHQFPNYSSELNVNALLLGDSALYLCASSAYGYEQYFGPGTRLTVT.

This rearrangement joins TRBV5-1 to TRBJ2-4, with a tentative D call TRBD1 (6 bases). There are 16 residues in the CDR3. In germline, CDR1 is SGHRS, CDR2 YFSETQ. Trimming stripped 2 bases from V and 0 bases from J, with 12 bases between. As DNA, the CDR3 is TGCGCCAGCAGCTTAGGGACACCTATAGCCAAAAACATTCAGTACTTC. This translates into CASSLGTPIAKNIQYF.

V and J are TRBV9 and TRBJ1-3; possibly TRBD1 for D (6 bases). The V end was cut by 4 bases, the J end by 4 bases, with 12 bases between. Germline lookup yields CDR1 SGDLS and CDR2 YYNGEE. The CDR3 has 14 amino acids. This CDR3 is CASSPGALGNTIYF. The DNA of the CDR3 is TGTGCCAGCAGCCCAGGGGCCCTCGGAAACACCATATATTTT.

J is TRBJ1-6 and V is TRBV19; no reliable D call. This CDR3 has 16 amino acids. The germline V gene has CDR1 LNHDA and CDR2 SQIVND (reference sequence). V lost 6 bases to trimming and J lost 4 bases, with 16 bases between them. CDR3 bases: TGTGCCAGTAGCCCAGTGTTCGAGGGATATAATTCACCCCTCCACTTT. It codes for CASSPVFEGYNSPLHF.

As DNA, the CDR3 is TGTGCCAGCAGTGAAACGAGTGTAACGGGGGGATACTCCTACAATGAGCAGTTCTTC. It specifies CASSETSVTGGYSYNEQFF. This chain links TRBV6-1 with TRBJ2-1; TRBD2 agrees at 7 bases. There are 19 residues in the CDR3. Germline-derived CDR1 and CDR2 are MNHNS and SASEGT. Trimming at V came to 2 bases and at J to 0 bases, leaving 13 bases not matched to a gene.

The CDR3 spells CASSYTGIPPAEQYF. The CDR3 nucleotides read TGTGCCAGCAGCTATACAGGGATACCCCCCGCCGAGCAGTACTTC. This chain connects TRBV7-2 to TRBJ2-7; perhaps TRBD1 as D (6 bases). In germline, CDR1 is SGHTA, CDR2 FQGNSA. CDR3 size: 15 residues. V lost 4 bases and J 6 bases, leaving 19 bases between the germline ends.

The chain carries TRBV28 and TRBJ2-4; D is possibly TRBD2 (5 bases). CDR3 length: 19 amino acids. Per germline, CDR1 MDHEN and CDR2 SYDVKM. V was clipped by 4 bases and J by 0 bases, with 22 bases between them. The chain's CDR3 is CASSYIRGQDILAKNIQYF. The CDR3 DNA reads TGTGCCAGCAGTTACATACGCGGGCAGGATATTTTAGCCAAAAACATTCAGTACTTC.

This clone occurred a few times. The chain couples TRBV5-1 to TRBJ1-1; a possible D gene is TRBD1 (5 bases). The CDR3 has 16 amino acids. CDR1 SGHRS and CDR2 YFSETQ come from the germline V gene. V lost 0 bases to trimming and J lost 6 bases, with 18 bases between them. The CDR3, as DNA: TGCGCCAGCAGCTTGGAGGCGGGGCCAGTAGGGGCTGAAGCTTTCTTT. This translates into CASSLEAGPVGAEAFF.

The CDR3 sequence: CASSLQGNEQFF. The CDR3, as DNA: TGCGCCAGCAGCTTACAGGGTAATGAGCAGTTCTTC. The chain couples TRBV5-1 to TRBJ2-1; possible D gene TRBD1, 6 bases. This CDR3 has 12 residues. Germline V gene lookup returns CDR1 SGHRS and CDR2 YFSETQ. V shed 2 bases and J shed 7 bases, with 7 bases lying between them.

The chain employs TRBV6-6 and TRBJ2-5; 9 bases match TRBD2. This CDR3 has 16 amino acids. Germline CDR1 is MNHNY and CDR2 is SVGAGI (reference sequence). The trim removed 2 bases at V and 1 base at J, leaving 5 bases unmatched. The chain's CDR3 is CASSYPQTSGQETQYF. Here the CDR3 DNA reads TGTGCCAGCAGTTACCCACAGACTAGCGGCCAAGAGACCCAGTACTTC.

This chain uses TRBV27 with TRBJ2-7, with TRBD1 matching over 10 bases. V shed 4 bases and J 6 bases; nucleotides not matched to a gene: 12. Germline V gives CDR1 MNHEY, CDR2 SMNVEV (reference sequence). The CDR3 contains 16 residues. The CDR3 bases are TGTGCCAGCAGTTATCTCACGGGACAGGGGATCTCCGAGCAGTACTTC. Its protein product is CASSYLTGQGISEQYF.

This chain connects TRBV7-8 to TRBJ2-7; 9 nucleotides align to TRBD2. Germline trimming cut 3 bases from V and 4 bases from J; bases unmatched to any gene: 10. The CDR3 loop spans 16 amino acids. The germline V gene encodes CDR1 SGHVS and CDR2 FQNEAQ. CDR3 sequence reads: CASSLGRLAARYEQYF. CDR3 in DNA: TGTGCCAGCAGCTTGGGCCGACTAGCGGCCCGGTACGAGCAGTACTTC. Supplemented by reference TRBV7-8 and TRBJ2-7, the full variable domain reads GAGVSQSPRYKVAKRGQDVALRCDPISGHVSLFWYQQALGQGPEFLTYFQNEAQLDKSGLPSDRFFAERPEGSVSTLKIQRTQQEDSAVYLCASSLGRLAARYEQYFGPGTRLTVT.

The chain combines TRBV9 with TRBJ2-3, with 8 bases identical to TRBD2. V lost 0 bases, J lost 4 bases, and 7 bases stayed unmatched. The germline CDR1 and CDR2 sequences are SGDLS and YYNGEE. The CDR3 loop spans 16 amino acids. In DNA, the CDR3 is TGTGCCAGCAGCGTAGGCACCGGGACTAGTGCAGATACGCAGTATTTT. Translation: CASSVGTGTSADTQYF.